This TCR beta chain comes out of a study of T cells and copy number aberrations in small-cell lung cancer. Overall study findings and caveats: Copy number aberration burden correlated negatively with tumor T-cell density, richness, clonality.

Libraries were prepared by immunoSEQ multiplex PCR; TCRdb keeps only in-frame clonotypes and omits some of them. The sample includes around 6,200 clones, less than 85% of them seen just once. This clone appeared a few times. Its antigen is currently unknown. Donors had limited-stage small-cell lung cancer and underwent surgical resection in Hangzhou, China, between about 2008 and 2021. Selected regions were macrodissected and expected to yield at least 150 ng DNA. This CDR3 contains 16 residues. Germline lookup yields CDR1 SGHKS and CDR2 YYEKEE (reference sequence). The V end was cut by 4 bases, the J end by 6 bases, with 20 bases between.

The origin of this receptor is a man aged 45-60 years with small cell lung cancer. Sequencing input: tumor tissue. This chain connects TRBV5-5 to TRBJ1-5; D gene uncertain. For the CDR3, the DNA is TGTGCCAGCAGCCGGGATAGCGGACGTTTAGGTCAGCCCCAGCATTTT. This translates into CASSRDSGRLGQPQHF.